The rows below give T cell receptor beta chains drawn from one sample of a study of cytomegalovirus exposure and HLA in healthy donors. Assay: immunoSEQ multiplex PCR; the TCRdb copy retains only in-frame clones and omits some. The sample consists of approximately 81,000 clones, about 92% of them appearing once. The sequenced material came from PBMCs. The receptors were sampled from a man between 18 and 29 years old in good health and CMV-seronegative. Both conserved end residues are part of each CDR3. Fields, in order: clone size, D gene, V gene, J gene, CDR3 DNA, CDR3 protein. The D gene is left open where the match is weak. The size of a clone is reported for some rows only, either as once, few or many, or as a class for expanded clones.

>NA|NA|TRBV7-9|TRBJ2-3
TGTGCCAGCAGCTTAGCCAGACTAGCAGATACGCAGTATTTT
CASSLARLADTQYF
>NA|NA|TRBV2|TRBJ2-7
TGTGCCAGCAGTGCCTACTACGAGCAGTACTTC
CASSAYYEQYF
>NA|NA|TRBV29-1|TRBJ1-4
TGCAGCGCCAGAGGTGAAAAACTGTTTTTT
CSARGEKLFF
>NA|NA|TRBV6-1|TRBJ2-7
TGTGCCAGCAATGAAGGGCTCTACGAGCAGTACTTC
CASNEGLYEQYF
>NA|TRBD2|TRBV19|TRBJ2-3
TGTGCCAGTAGGAGGACTAGCGGGGGCAAAGATACGCAGTATTTT
CASRRTSGGKDTQYF
>once|NA|TRBV9|TRBJ2-2
TGTGCCAGCAGCGTTCGAGCGACAGACCCCACCGGGGAGCTGTTTTTT
CASSVRATDPTGELFF
>NA|TRBD1|TRBV6-5|TRBJ1-4
TGTGCCAGCAGTTACACAGGGGCTCTCGCTAATGAAAAACTGTTTTTT
CASSYTGALANEKLFF
>NA|NA|TRBV6-5|TRBJ1-5
TGTGCCAGCAGTTACTCGGGGCTGGGGGGGGAGCCCCAGCATTTT
CASSYSGLGGEPQHF
>NA|NA|TRBV6-1|TRBJ1-2
TGTGCCAGCAGGAACCTTACAGGGTACTATGGCGACACCTTC
CASRNLTGYYGDTF
>NA|TRBD1|TRBV6-5|TRBJ2-1
TGTGCCAGCAGATCCGGGACAGGGGGAAACAATGAGCAGTTCTTC
CASRSGTGGNNEQFF
>NA|TRBD1|TRBV7-9|TRBJ2-5
TGTGCCAGCAGCTCCAACAGGGGGCCGGGTGAGACCCAGTACTTC
CASSSNRGPGETQYF
>NA|NA|TRBV30|TRBJ1-5
TGTGCCTGGGCAGGACAGTTGCATCAGCCCCAGCATTTT
CAWAGQLHQPQHF
>NA|NA|TRBV13|TRBJ1-1
TGTGCCAGCCGCCAGCGGGTGGGGACTGAAGCTTTCTTT
CASRQRVGTEAFF
>NA|TRBD2|TRBV7-2|TRBJ2-7
TGTGCCAGCAGCTTAGAAGCGGGGGGGATCTACGAGCAGTACTTC
CASSLEAGGIYEQYF
>NA|TRBD1|TRBV18|TRBJ1-4
TGTGCCAGCTCACCCGCGGACAGGGGTAATGAAAAACTGTTTTTT
CASSPADRGNEKLFF
>NA|NA|TRBV5-1|TRBJ1-1
TGCGCCAGCAACCCCGGGGGGCCGAACACTGAAGCTTTCTTT
CASNPGGPNTEAFF
>NA|TRBD1|TRBV5-4|TRBJ1-2
TGTGCCAGCAGCTTCCGGGACAGGGAACGCTATGGCTACACCTTC
CASSFRDRERYGYTF
>NA|TRBD2|TRBV7-3|TRBJ2-1
TGTGCCAGCAGCTTACCATCGGTGACTAGCGGGGTACACAATGAGCAGTTCTTC
CASSLPSVTSGVHNEQFF
>few|NA|TRBV10-3|TRBJ2-7
TGTGCCATCAAGGGCAGACAGGCCGGCTACGAGCAGTACTTC
CAIKGRQAGYEQYF
>NA|NA|TRBV7-9|TRBJ1-1
TGTGCCAGCAGCCCTGGACAAAGGGGGGCTTTCTTT
CASSPGQRGAFF
>NA|NA|TRBV9|TRBJ1-1
TGTGCCAGCAGCGTAGAGCGGACGAACACTGAAGCTTTCTTT
CASSVERTNTEAFF
>NA|NA|TRBV28|TRBJ1-4
TGTGCCAGCAGTTTATTATTCGGGGAAAAACTGTTTTTT
CASSLLFGEKLFF
>NA|NA|TRBV7-6|TRBJ2-7
TGTGCCAGCAGCCCAGGGCCGGGACTTTCCTACGAGCAGTACTTC
CASSPGPGLSYEQYF
>NA|TRBD1|TRBV7-2|TRBJ1-5
TGTGCCAGCAGCACCGGGGACAGGGGGCATGGTACGCCCCAGCATTTT
CASSTGDRGHGTPQHF
>NA|TRBD1|TRBV2|TRBJ1-2
TGTGCCAGTTACGTGCAGGGGGGAGAATATGGCTACACCTTC
CASYVQGGEYGYTF
>NA|TRBD1|TRBV13|TRBJ2-3
TGTGCCAGCAGCTTAGGTGACAGGGGCACCCCGAATACGCAGTATTTT
CASSLGDRGTPNTQYF
>NA|TRBD1|TRBV6-5|TRBJ1-5
TGTGCCAGCAGCACAGGACAGGGGGGCAATCAGCCCCAGCATTTT
CASSTGQGGNQPQHF